The 5 T cell receptor beta chains below all came from one sample that was sequenced in a study of identical twins. TCRdb reanalysed the 5' RACE reads using MiXCR and keeps one entry per CDR3 protein. Seen here are 500,000 to 650,000 distinct CDR3 sequences, 20% to 25% observed once, and the top ten hold approximately 0.5%. The same data also contributed to another study, on yellow fever vaccine responses in identical twins.

The sequencing input was CD4+ T cells sorted from blood. Receptor source: a woman aged 18-29 years in good health.

In its sample, this clonotype was seen a few times. The chain carries TRBV20-1 and TRBJ2-5, with 10 bases lining up with TRBD2. CDR3 length: 14 residues. Germline V gene lookup returns CDR1 DFQATT and CDR2 SNEGSKA (reference sequence). J gave up 6 bases and V 4 bases, and 8 bases lay outside the gene matches. CDR3 DNA: TGCAGTGCTACTACTAGCGGGGCCGCCCAGACCCAGTACTTC. This gives the protein CSATTSGAAQTQYF.

A few counts support this clonotype. V is TRBV11-2 and J is TRBJ2-1; 12 nucleotides agree with TRBD2. The germline gives CDR1 SGHAT, CDR2 FQNNGV. The V gene end was trimmed by 3 bases and the J gene end by 7 bases; junction bases not matched to a gene: 7. The CDR3 has 16 residues. The DNA for the CDR3 is TGTGCCAGCAGCTTGTTGACTAGCGGGAGTGGAAATGAGCAGTTCTTC. Translation gives CASSLLTSGSGNEQFF. Full variable domain (rest looked up from reference TRBV11-2 and TRBJ2-1): EAGVAQSPRYKIIEKRQSVAFWCNPISGHATLYWYQQILGQGPKLLIQFQNNGVVDDSQLPKDRFSAERLKGVDSTLKIQPAKLEDSAVYLCASSLLTSGSGNEQFFGPGTRLTVL.

V gene TRBV9 combines with J gene TRBJ2-1, with 10 bases identical to TRBD2. The CDR3 contains 16 residues. Germline V gene sequence: CDR1 SGDLS, CDR2 YYNGEE. Germline trimming cut 4 bases from V and 5 bases from J; bases unmatched to any gene: 9. The CDR3 is CASSTLLAGLNNEQFF. In nucleotides, the CDR3 is TGTGCCAGCAGCACCTTACTAGCGGGGCTCAACAATGAGCAGTTCTTC.

The chain links TRBV7-9 to TRBJ2-5; D ambiguous. CDR3 length: 14 amino acids. CDR1 and CDR2 from the germline V gene are SEHNR and FQNEAQ (reference sequence). Trimming removed 4 bases at V and 4 bases at J, with 13 bases between. The CDR3 nucleotides read TGTGCCAGCAGCTCCACGGCGACGCCAGAGACCCAGTACTTC. Translated: CASSSTATPETQYF.

The rearrangement uses TRBV3-1 and TRBJ2-1, with D perhaps given as TRBD1 or TRBD2 (6 bases each). Trimming pared 3 bases from V and 0 bases from J, leaving 12 bases between. CDR1 is LGHDT and CDR2 is YNNKEL in the germline V gene (reference sequence). CDR3 length: 16 residues. The CDR3 loop reads CASSHRGAGSYNEQFF. For the CDR3, the DNA is TGTGCCAGCAGCCACAGGGGAGCGGGCTCCTACAATGAGCAGTTCTTC.